These T cell receptor beta chains were read from a single sample in a study of T cells in Graves' hyperthyroidism and ophthalmopathy. TCRdb re-called the multiplex PCR reads through MiXCR, storing one row per CDR3 protein. Among approximately 330,000 distinct CDR3 sequences listed, around 20% were seen once. The sample was blood. The receptors come from a woman aged 50 to 65 with Graves' hyperthyroidism. CDR3s include the opening cysteine and the closing phenylalanine or tryptophan. A D gene is named only where the DNA matches it firmly. Size values are once, few and many counts, or a class for expanded clones, and some rows have none.

abundance	v_gene	d_gene	j_gene	CDR3aa	CDR3nt
few	TRBV30	TRBD1	TRBJ2-7	CAWSFRDRTVWGQYF	TGTGCCTGGAGTTTCCGGGACAGGACAGTCTGGGGGCAGTACTTC
few	TRBV29-1	TRBD2	TRBJ2-2	CSVEGLAAGELFF	TGCAGCGTTGAAGGACTAGCTGCCGGGGAGCTGTTTTTT
many	TRBV30	NA	TRBJ2-5	CAWSQGRETQYF	TGTGCCTGGAGTCAGGGGCGGGAGACCCAGTACTTC
many	TRBV28	NA	TRBJ1-2	CASSPSHGGGYGYTF	TGTGCCAGCAGCCCATCCCATGGGGGTGGGTATGGCTACACCTTC
many	TRBV7-9	NA	TRBJ2-7	CASSVRSYEQYF	TGTGCCAGCAGCGTCAGGAGTTACGAGCAGTACTTC
NA	TRBV7-9	TRBD1	TRBJ1-4	CASSSSGGTNEKLFF	TGTGCCAGCAGCTCATCAGGGGGCACTAATGAAAAACTGTTTTTT
many	TRBV29-1	NA	TRBJ2-7	CSVEPIDVHEQYF	TGCAGCGTTGAACCAATAGACGTCCACGAGCAGTACTTC
few	TRBV7-2	NA	TRBJ2-3	CASSLAGGPFQYF	TGTGCCAGCAGCTTAGCGGGGGGGCCGTTTCAGTATTTT
NA	TRBV6-2/TRBV6-3	TRBD2	TRBJ2-7	CASSYVASGNQNEQYF	TGTGCCAGCAGTTACGTAGCTAGCGGGAATCAGAACGAGCAGTACTTC
NA	TRBV6-2/TRBV6-3	TRBD1	TRBJ1-2	CASSSPGQGFYGYTF	TGTGCCAGCAGTTCTCCGGGACAGGGGTTCTATGGCTACACCTTC
many	TRBV2	NA	TRBJ2-5	CASSPGPSQTQYF	TGTGCCAGCAGTCCCGGGCCCTCCCAGACCCAGTACTTC
many	TRBV20-1	NA	TRBJ2-5	CSARDVIAVKGETQYF	TGCAGTGCTAGAGACGTCATAGCGGTGAAAGGAGAGACCCAGTACTTC
many	TRBV28	TRBD1	TRBJ1-2	CASSFGQGSGGYTF	TGTGCCAGCAGTTTCGGACAGGGTTCCGGTGGCTACACCTTC
NA	TRBV2	NA	TRBJ2-7	CASSQNRYPEQHF	TGTGCCAGCAGCCAAAACAGATACCCCGAGCAGCACTTC
many	TRBV12-3/TRBV12-4	NA	TRBJ1-4	CASTPDRRNEKLFF	TGTGCCAGCACCCCCGACAGGAGGAATGAAAAACTGTTTTTT
many	TRBV7-9	TRBD1	TRBJ1-1	CASSLTGGITEAFF	TGTGCCAGCAGCCTGACAGGGGGCATCACTGAAGCTTTCTTT
many	TRBV27	TRBD2	TRBJ2-1	CASSLSFGYTSDEQFF	TGTGCCAGCAGTTTATCATTCGGCTACACTAGCGATGAGCAGTTCTTC
many	TRBV6-1	NA	TRBJ2-1	CASSLDRKNEQFF	TGTGCCAGCAGTTTGGACAGAAAGAATGAGCAGTTCTTC
many	TRBV5-1	NA	TRBJ2-5	CASSLLLATGETQYF	TGCGCCAGCAGCTTGCTCCTAGCAACGGGGGAGACCCAGTACTTC
many	TRBV29-1	NA	TRBJ2-3	CSVALGGVTDTQYF	TGCAGCGTTGCTTTGGGTGGAGTGACAGATACGCAGTATTTT